This paragraph covers one T cell receptor (beta chain) sequence. Its antigen is currently unknown. These data belong to a study of Ad26.COV2.S vaccination and SARS-CoV-2 variants. Findings and caveats of the study: The TCR breadth and depth analyses may have understated or missed part of the total T cell responses.

Trimming removed 3 bases from V and 8 bases from J, with 25 bases in between. The germline gives CDR1 ENHRY, CDR2 SYGVKD. This CDR3 comprises 18 residues. The data were produced by immunoSEQ multiplex PCR, yet TCRdb's version contains in-frame clones alone and is incomplete. The table records 75,000 to 100,000 clones, approximately 81% of them present only once. The chain has TRBV10-3 and TRBJ1-4; D not certain. The sequencing here drew on peripheral blood, taken after recovery from COVID-19. This TCR was recovered from a human donor who had recovered from COVID-19. The CDR3 is CAISERLVTSTLNEKLFF. The CDR3 DNA sequence: TGTGCCATCAGTGAAAGGTTAGTAACCTCAACGTTGAACGAAAAACTGTTTTTT.